These 2 T cell receptor beta chains were sequenced from one sample in a study of CXCR3-negative and CXCR3-positive naive CD8 T cells. Regarding the study as a whole: More hydrophobic TRB CDR3s were found in CXCR3-positive naive cells than in CXCR3-negative naive cells.

These receptors lack a known antigen. Preparation of TRB cDNA libraries relied on 5' RACE carrying UMI labels. TCRdb reprocessed the 5' RACE reads, with one entry per CDR3 protein and no DNA. This table lists over 150,000 distinct CDR3 sequences. Sequenced sample: naive CXCR3+ CD8+ T cells from blood. Noted subset: CD45RO-CCR7+CD27+CD95- naive CD8+ T cells expressing CXCR3 (TNR3+). All receptors come from a human donor in good health. Some clones in this sample may be carry-over from other donors' samples.

The V gene is TRBV3-1, the J gene TRBJ2-1; TCRdb reports TRBD2, a call that lacks DNA to check it against. The CDR3 has 16 amino acids. CDR1 is LGHDT and CDR2 is YNNKEL in the germline V gene (reference sequence). CDR3 sequence reads: CASSPPRTRGYNEQFF.

V usage is TRBV5-6 and J usage is TRBJ2-7. The germline V gene encodes CDR1 SGHDT and CDR2 YYEEEE. The CDR3 totals 11 residues. The chain's CDR3 is CASSFSLEQYF.